The 4 T cell receptor beta chains listed next were all sequenced from one sample in a study of blood T cell repertoires in COVID-19. TCRdb's copy holds only in-frame clones and misses some; the assay was immunoSEQ multiplex PCR. The sample lists over 130,000 clones; about 83% were seen once. What was sequenced was PBMCs or T cells enriched from blood (not recorded which). These TCRs come from a woman aged 45-65 years with acute COVID-19.

Only a few counts were recorded for this clone. The chain couples TRBV19 to TRBJ1-2; maybe TRBD1 (6 bases). The CDR3 is made up of 15 amino acids. Germline CDR1 is LNHDA and CDR2 is SQIVND (reference sequence). V lost 4 bases, J lost 3 bases, and 15 bases lay in between. Here the CDR3 DNA reads TGTGCCAGTAGTACGGCTACAGGGACGGACTATGGCTACACCTTC. Translation: CASSTATGTDYGYTF.

The chain is built from TRBV29-1 and TRBJ2-3; TRBD2 matches 7 bases. CDR1 is SQVTM and CDR2 is ANQGSEA in the germline V gene. With V trimmed by 3 bases and J by 3 bases, 6 bases remained unmatched. The CDR3 consists of 14 residues. CDR3 sequence reads: CSVESAGATDTQYF. The CDR3 bases are TGCAGCGTTGAGTCGGCGGGAGCTACAGATACGCAGTATTTT.

The rearrangement uses TRBV28 and TRBJ2-3, with TRBD2 matching 8 bases. V shed 2 bases and J 1 base; nucleotides not matched to a gene: 2. The CDR3 runs 15 residues. Germline-derived CDR1 and CDR2 are MDHEN and SYDVKM. CDR3 DNA: TGTGCCAGCAGTTTACCGGGACTAGGCACAGATACGCAGTATTTT. This gives the protein CASSLPGLGTDTQYF. Drawing the rest from reference TRBV28 and TRBJ2-3, the complete variable domain is DVKVTQSSRYLVKRTGEKVFLECVQDMDHENMFWYRQDPGLGLRLIYFSYDVKMKEKGDIPEGYSVSREKKERFSLILESASTNQTSMYLCASSLPGLGTDTQYFGPGTRLTVL.

The V and J genes are TRBV29-1 and TRBJ1-2; 8 bases are shared with TRBD1. This CDR3 has 14 residues. With V trimmed by 6 bases and J by 8 bases, 14 bases remained unmatched. Germline values: CDR1 SQVTM, CDR2 ANQGSEA. This chain's CDR3 is CSVDDGQGLRGYTF. CDR3 nucleotide sequence: TGCAGCGTCGATGACGGACAGGGTTTACGCGGCTACACCTTC. Supplemented by reference TRBV29-1 and TRBJ1-2, the full variable domain reads SAVISQKPSRDICQRGTSLTIQCQVDSQVTMMFWYRQQPGQSLTLIATANQGSEATYESGFVIDKFPISRPNLTFSTLTVSNMSPEDSSIYLCSVDDGQGLRGYTFGSGTRLTVV.